Listed here are 14 T cell receptor beta chains from one sample, sequenced in a study of T cells expressing NK-cell markers (dated by TCRdb to the early 2020s). Library method: 5' RACE. The reads were generated on an Illumina HiSeq 2000. TCRdb reanalyzed the reads, keeping one entry per CDR3 protein sequence and omitting DNA. The sample table gives some 390,000 distinct CDR3 sequences. Approximately 12% of the sample goes to the ten largest clones. Input material: blood T cells: a sorted CD56 or NKG2C T cell subset, CD4+ or CD8+ T cells, or bulk PBMC T cells (not recorded which). These receptor sequences come from a woman in her fifties or sixties in good health. Donor details come from another sample of the same person, matched by shared clones.

V and J are TRBV12-3 or TRBV12-4 and TRBJ2-7; the D call of TRBD2 rests on TCRdb alone, since no DNA is present to check it. The length of the CDR3 is 13 residues. The CDR3 reads CASSETSRYEQYF.

This chain joins TRBV20-1 and TRBJ1-3; TCRdb picks TRBD1, but there is no DNA to check that call. The length of the CDR3 is 14 residues. Looked up from germline, CDR1 is DFQATT and CDR2 is SNEGSKA (reference sequence). The CDR3 spells CSATGTGSGNTIYF.

This rearrangement joins TRBV24-1 to TRBJ1-1. CDR3 length equals 17 residues. Germline-derived CDR1 and CDR2 are KGHDR and SFDVKD. The CDR3 protein is CATSRALQELRMTEAFF.

The chain combines TRBV4-2 with TRBJ2-1; as DNA is missing, the TRBD1 call by TCRdb cannot be tested. This CDR3 comprises 14 residues. Germline CDR1 reads LGHNA; CDR2 reads YNFKEQ. The CDR3 loop is CASRSPGQNNEQFF.

The V and J genes are TRBV5-5 and TRBJ2-5; absent DNA, TCRdb's TRBD1 call cannot be checked. This CDR3 has 16 residues. Germline CDR1 is SGHKS and CDR2 is YYEKEE (reference sequence). Here the CDR3 reads CASSLVPTGREGDQYF.

The chain carries TRBV7-7 and TRBJ2-1; TCRdb gives TRBD2 as the D gene, but with no DNA this cannot be confirmed. Germline V gene lookup returns CDR1 SSHAT and CDR2 FNYEAQ (reference sequence). This CDR3 region has 17 residues. CDR3 residues: CASSSSLLAGGVNEQFF.

The chain couples TRBV12-3 or TRBV12-4 to TRBJ1-3; TCRdb picks TRBD1, but there is no DNA to check that call. The CDR3 contains 14 residues. CDR3 sequence: CASTRTDWGNTIYF.

The chain carries TRBV4-1 and TRBJ2-7; absent DNA, TCRdb's TRBD1 call cannot be checked. The CDR3 extends over 16 amino acids. Per the germline V gene, CDR1 is MGHRA and CDR2 is YSYEKL. The CDR3 loop is CASSQTVTGASPEQYF.

The rearrangement joins TRBV6-5 to TRBJ2-1; TCRdb's D call of TRBD2 is untestable without DNA. CDR1 MNHEY and CDR2 SVGAGI come from the germline V gene. This CDR3 region has 19 residues. The CDR3 spells CASRRRETRRLRTYNEQFF.

This chain joins TRBV9 and TRBJ1-3; the TRBD1 assignment by TCRdb is unverifiable without DNA. CDR3 size: 16 residues. Germline V gene data show CDR1 as SGDLS and CDR2 as YYNGEE. Here the CDR3 reads CASSFRPAGSGNTIYF.

The genes are TRBV6-5 and TRBJ1-5. Germline CDR1 reads MNHEY; CDR2 reads SVGAGI. The CDR3 length is 12 residues. The CDR3 spells CASRTQNQPQHF.

J is TRBJ2-1 and V is TRBV20-1; with no DNA, the TCRdb D assignment of TRBD1 cannot be verified. The CDR3 has 13 amino acids. Germline V gives CDR1 DFQATT, CDR2 SNEGSKA (reference sequence). This CDR3 reads CSARRQLDNEQFF.

The chain couples TRBV3-1 to TRBJ2-1; the D call of TRBD1 rests on TCRdb alone, since no DNA is present to check it. Germline loops: CDR1 LGHDT, CDR2 YNNKEL (reference sequence). The CDR3 has 15 residues. The CDR3 spells CASSQRRTDNNEQFF.

The V call is TRBV6-2 or TRBV6-3, the J call TRBJ2-1; there is no DNA to check the TCRdb D call of TRBD2. The germline gives CDR1 MNHEY, CDR2 SVGEGT. This CDR3 is built from 16 residues. The CDR3 is CASSFLAGGPRGEQFF.